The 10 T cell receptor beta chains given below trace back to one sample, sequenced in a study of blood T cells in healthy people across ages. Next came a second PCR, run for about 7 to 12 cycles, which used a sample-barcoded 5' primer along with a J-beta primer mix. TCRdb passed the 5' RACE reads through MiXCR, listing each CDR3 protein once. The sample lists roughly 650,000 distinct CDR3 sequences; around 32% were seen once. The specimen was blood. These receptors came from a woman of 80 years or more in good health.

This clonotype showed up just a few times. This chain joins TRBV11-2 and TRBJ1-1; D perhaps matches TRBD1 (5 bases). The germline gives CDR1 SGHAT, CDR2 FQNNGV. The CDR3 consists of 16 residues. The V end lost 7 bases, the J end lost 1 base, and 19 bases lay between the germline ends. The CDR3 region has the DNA TGTGCCAGCACCGTTCCGGGGAGGCAGGGGAACACTGAAGCTTTCTTT. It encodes CASTVPGRQGNTEAFF.

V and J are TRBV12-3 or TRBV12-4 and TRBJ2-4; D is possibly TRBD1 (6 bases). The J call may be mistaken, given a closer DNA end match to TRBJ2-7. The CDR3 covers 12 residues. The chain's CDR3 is CASSTGSHEQYF. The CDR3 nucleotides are TGTGCCAGCAGTACAGGGTCCCACGAGCAGTACTTC.

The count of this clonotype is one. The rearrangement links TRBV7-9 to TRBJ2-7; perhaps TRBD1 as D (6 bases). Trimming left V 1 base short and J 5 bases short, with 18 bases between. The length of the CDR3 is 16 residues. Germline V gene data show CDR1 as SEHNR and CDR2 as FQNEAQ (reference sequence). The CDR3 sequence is CASSLGGQSLTNEQYF. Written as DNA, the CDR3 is TGTGCCAGCAGCTTAGGAGGACAGTCCCTCACCAACGAGCAGTACTTC.

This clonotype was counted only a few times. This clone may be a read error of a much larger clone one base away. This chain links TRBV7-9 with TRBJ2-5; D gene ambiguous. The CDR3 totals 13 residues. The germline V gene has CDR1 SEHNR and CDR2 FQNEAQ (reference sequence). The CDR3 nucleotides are TGTGCCAGCAGCTTAGGCAACCAAGAGGCCCAGTACTTC. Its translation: CASSLGNQEAQYF.

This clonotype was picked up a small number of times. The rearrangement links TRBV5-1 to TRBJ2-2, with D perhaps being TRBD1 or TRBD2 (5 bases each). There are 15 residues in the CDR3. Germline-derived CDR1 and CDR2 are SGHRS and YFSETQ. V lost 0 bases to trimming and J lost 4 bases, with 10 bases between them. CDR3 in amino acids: CASSLDTRGTGELFF. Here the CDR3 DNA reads TGCGCCAGCAGCTTGGATACGAGGGGCACCGGGGAGCTGTTTTTT.

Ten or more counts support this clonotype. The CDR3 DNA reads TGCGCCAGCAGCTCCCAGGGGCGGGGGACCACAGATACGCAGTATTTT. Translating gives CASSSQGRGTTDTQYF. This chain joins TRBV5-1 and TRBJ2-3; TRBD2 is a possible D gene (7 bases). Germline V lookup: CDR1 SGHRS, CDR2 YFSETQ. The CDR3 sequence is 16 residues long. Trimming cost V 3 bases and J 2 bases, with 16 bases left between them.

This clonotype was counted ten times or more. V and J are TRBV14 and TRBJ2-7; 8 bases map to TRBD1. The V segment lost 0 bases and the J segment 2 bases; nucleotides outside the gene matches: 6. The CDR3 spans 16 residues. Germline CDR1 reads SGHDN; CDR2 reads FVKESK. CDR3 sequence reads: CASSQDLGQGTYEQYF. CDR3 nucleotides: TGTGCCAGCAGCCAAGATCTCGGACAGGGAACCTACGAGCAGTACTTC. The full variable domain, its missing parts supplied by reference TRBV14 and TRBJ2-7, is EAGVTQFPSHSVIEKGQTVTLRCDPISGHDNLYWYRRVMGKEIKFLLHFVKESKQDESGMPNNRFLAERTGGTYSTLKVQPAELEDSGVYFCASSQDLGQGTYEQYFGPGTRLTVT.

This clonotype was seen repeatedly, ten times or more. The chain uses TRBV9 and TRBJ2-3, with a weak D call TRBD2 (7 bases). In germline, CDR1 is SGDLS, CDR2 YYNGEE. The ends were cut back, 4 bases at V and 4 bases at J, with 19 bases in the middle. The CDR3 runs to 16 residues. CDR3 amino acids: CASSIISGGGADTQYF. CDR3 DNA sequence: TGTGCCAGCAGCATCATTAGCGGAGGGGGGGCAGATACGCAGTATTTT.

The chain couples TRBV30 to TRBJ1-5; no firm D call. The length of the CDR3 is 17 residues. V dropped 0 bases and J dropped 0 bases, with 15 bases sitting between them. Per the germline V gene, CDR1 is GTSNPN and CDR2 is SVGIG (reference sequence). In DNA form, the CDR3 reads TGTGCCTGGAGTGTATTAAACCCCGGGTATAGCAATCAGCCCCAGCATTTT. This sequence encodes CAWSVLNPGYSNQPQHF.

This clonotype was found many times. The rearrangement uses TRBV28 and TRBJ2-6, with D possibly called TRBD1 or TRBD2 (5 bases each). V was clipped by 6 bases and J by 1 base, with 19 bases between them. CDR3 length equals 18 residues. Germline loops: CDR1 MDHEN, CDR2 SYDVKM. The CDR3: CASSPWGKGSSGANVLTF. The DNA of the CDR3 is TGTGCCAGCAGCCCATGGGGGAAGGGATCGTCTGGGGCCAACGTCCTGACTTTC.